The sequence of this TCR beta chain was determined in a study of graft-versus-host responses after intestinal transplantation (dated by TCRdb to about 2021). About the full investigation: The transplants that recipients got were multivisceral, liver-intestinal, or isolated intestinal. Anti-thymocyte globulin induction was given to all recipients, followed by maintenance tacrolimus and steroids for about 3 years. Graft-versus-host and host-versus-graft alloreactive T cell clones were tracked in the graft, circulation and bone marrow after intestinal transplantation using bulk TCR-beta CDR3 sequencing. To identify alloreactive clones, pre-transplant mixed lymphocyte reaction products were sequenced and compared with unstimulated pre-transplant donor and recipient T cells. The cohort enrolled 20 to 30 intestinal transplant recipients, one of whom was a retransplant, and a few patients without pretransplant specimens were excluded. Donor T cell macrochimerism was defined as a peak of at least 4% donor T cells among recipient peripheral blood mononuclear cells. Instead of going to the commercial service, samples from a few later patients were sequenced in-house on an Illumina MiSeq and processed with MiXCR. The paper as a whole reports these results and caveats: GvH clones were detected in recipient bone marrow, and some appeared earlier in ileal mucosa or blood, consistent with an intestinal mucosal origin. Early after transplant, peak levels of circulating GvH clones were associated with declines in HvG clones. The conclusions were limited by the relatively low number and heterogeneity of the intestinal transplant patients. In the allografts of patients with donor T cell macrochimerism, GvH to HvG T cell clonal ratios were high.

The library relied on the immunoSEQ multiplex PCR assay. For most patients, high-throughput TCR-beta CDR3 sequencing of genomic DNA was performed by Adaptive Biotechnologies. The authors' analysis ran thus. TCR sequencing data for some 17 patients were retrieved from Adaptive's ImmunoSEQ software; a few other patients were processed with MiXCR and VDJtools. Because the origin of CDR3 nucleotide sequences shared between donor and recipient could not be assigned, those sequences were removed. To count as alloreactive, a clone needed at least 2-fold expansion over unstimulated cells and a minimum CFSE-low frequency of 0.002% (template counts) or 0.001% (read counts). A clone was considered mappable if detected in the sequenced pre-transplant spleen, lymph node, or MLR CFSE-low populations of the donor or recipient. The cumulative frequency of alloreactive clones was calculated as a percentage of all sequences, weighted by copy number. This is the immuneACCESS table as TCRdb keeps it, with only in-frame sequences that have V and J called. A part of the clones is gone; compared with another copy, unresolved V genes explain less than half, and the rest is unexplained. D and trimming come from the DNA, and the V and J calls and clone size come from that table. The sample includes about 39,000 clones, with roughly 93% observed a single time. The top ten clones comprise 3.5% to 4% of the sample.

Blood samples were collected up to 4 times in the first month after transplant and then at least monthly when available. Turning to this clone: Its recognized antigen is unknown. No qualities accompany the bases; no much larger clone lies one base away.

CDR1 is given as SGHAT and CDR2 as FQNNGV, both from the germline V gene. There are 15 amino acids in the CDR3, from cysteine to phenylalanine inclusive. The kept DNA is CDR3 alone, 45 bases in frame from the first base. Relative to germline, V is missing 5 bases and J is missing 2 bases, with 5 bases of the junction outside any gene match. The sequencing here drew on PBMCs, taken approximately 700 days after intestinal transplantation. The sequence was obtained from a human patient who received an intestinal transplant, so some T cells may come from the graft donor. Recombination connected TRBV11-2 to TRBJ2-2, with 7 middle bases fitting TRBD1. The nucleotide sequence reads TGTGCCAGCAGCCTCCGGGACAGAAACACCGGGGAGCTGTTTTTT. Its product reads: CASSLRDRNTGELFF.